The present T cell receptor (beta chain) was sequenced within a study of HIV-infected patients and healthy controls. Whole-study findings and limits: Compared with healthy controls, HIV-infected patients showed less CDR3 sharing between individuals.

The V and J ends lost 6 bases and 4 bases, in that order; junction bases with no gene match: 13. CDR1 and CDR2 (germline): DFQATT, SNEGSKA (reference sequence). This CDR3 comprises 16 residues. This clonotype is medium-sized within its sample. Its cognate antigen is unknown. Reverse transcription used approximately 500 ng RNA and constant-region primers for alpha and beta. Each of the alpha and beta chains got its own library through chain-specific third strand synthesis with indices. One entry per CDR3 protein results from TCRdb running MiXCR on the 5' RACE reads. The data show about 9,600 distinct CDR3 sequences, 5.2% seen once. Whole blood was used without fractionation, so all unsorted peripheral T cells were included.

This clonotype was obtained from an adult with HIV infection. Here the sequenced sample was blood, taken before antiretroviral therapy. This rearrangement joins TRBV20-1 to TRBJ2-7; 12 bases map to TRBD2. The CDR3 coding sequence is TGCAGTGCCAATGGTCTAGCGGGAGGGCCTGGGTACGAGCAGTACTTC. Protein: CSANGLAGGPGYEQYF.